Listed below are T cell receptor beta chains from one sample, sequenced in a study of blood T cell repertoires in COVID-19. Sequenced by immunoSEQ multiplex PCR; TCRdb stores in-frame clones only, minus some. In the table there are under 95,000 clones, roughly 91% of which are singletons. The sequencing input was peripheral blood. These TCRs come from a woman of 80 years or more with acute or convalescent COVID-19. The CDR3 runs from the conserved cysteine through the conserved F or W. The D gene is left open where the match is weak. Rows give clone size only sometimes, using once, few, many, or a class for an expanded clone.

>-|TRBV19|TRBJ1-3|-
TGTGCCAGCTGGGGACAAAGCTCTGGAAACACCATATATTTT
CASWGQSSGNTIYF
>-|TRBV18|TRBJ1-3|-
TGTGCCAGCTCACCAAAGACAGGAAACTCTGGAAACACCATATATTTT
CASSPKTGNSGNTIYF
>-|TRBV5-1|TRBJ2-2|-
TGCGCCAGCAGCTCCGCGAACACCGGGGAGCTGTTTTTT
CASSSANTGELFF
>-|TRBV7-2|TRBJ2-1|TRBD2
TGTGCCAGCAGGTTAGCGGGGCTGAGCTACAATGAGCAGTTCTTC
CASRLAGLSYNEQFF
>few|TRBV6-2/TRBV6-3|TRBJ2-1|TRBD1
TGTGCCAGCAGTTCCAGACCGGGACAGGGAGGTGGCAATGAGCAGTTCTTC
CASSSRPGQGGGNEQFF
>-|TRBV7-2|TRBJ2-2|TRBD2
TGTGCCAGCAGCCTTGGGACTATGGGGGGGGAGCTGTTTTTT
CASSLGTMGGELFF
>-|TRBV25-1|TRBJ1-2|TRBD1
TGTGCCAGCGCCGCACAGGGGGTTAACTATGGCTACACCTTC
CASAAQGVNYGYTF
>-|TRBV7-8|TRBJ1-5|TRBD1
TGTGCCAGCAGCTGGTTGGACAGGGTTGGTCAGCCCCAGCATTTT
CASSWLDRVGQPQHF
>-|TRBV3-1/TRBV3-2|TRBJ1-1|TRBD1
TGTGCCAGCAGCCGACAGGGAGCTGAAGCTTTCTTT
CASSRQGAEAFF
>-|TRBV6-1|TRBJ1-4|TRBD1
TGTGCCAGCAGTGAACCCAGGACAGGGTGGGAAAAACTGTTTTTT
CASSEPRTGWEKLFF
>-|TRBV14|TRBJ1-1|-
TGTGCCAGCAGCCAAGCTGAGACAGTTCCGAACACTGAAGCTTTCTTT
CASSQAETVPNTEAFF
>-|TRBV5-1|TRBJ2-7|TRBD1
TGCGCCAGCAGCCTGGGACAGTCCTACGAGCAGTACTTC
CASSLGQSYEQYF
>-|TRBV11-2|TRBJ1-2|TRBD1
TGTGCCAGCAGCCCTGACAGGGTTTTGGGCTACACCTTC
CASSPDRVLGYTF
>-|TRBV20-1|TRBJ1-5|-
TGCAGTGCTAGTACCAGGGGATTCGGGTTTAGCAATCAGCCCCAGCATTTT
CSASTRGFGFSNQPQHF
>-|TRBV5-4|TRBJ1-4|TRBD1
TGTGCCAGCAGCCTAGGACAGGGCGGGACAACTAATGAAAAACTGTTTTTT
CASSLGQGGTTNEKLFF
>-|TRBV5-1|TRBJ1-6|-
TGCGCCAGCAGCTTGGGACAGTATAATTCACCCCTCCACTTT
CASSLGQYNSPLHF
>-|TRBV30|TRBJ1-5|-
TGTGCCTGGAGCCCCCGGGAAGGGTGGGGACAGCCCCAGCATTTT
CAWSPREGWGQPQHF
>-|TRBV29-1|TRBJ1-5|-
TGCAGCGCTGGACAGTACAATCAGCCCCAGCATTTT
CSAGQYNQPQHF
>-|TRBV4-2|TRBJ1-1|TRBD1
TGTGCCAGCAGCCACTCAGGGGGCGTCCCCACTGAAGCTTTCTTT
CASSHSGGVPTEAFF
>-|TRBV7-9|TRBJ1-3|TRBD1
TGTGCCAGCGGACAGGGTTCTGGAAACACCATATATTTT
CASGQGSGNTIYF
>-|TRBV18|TRBJ1-1|TRBD1
TGTGCCAGCTCACCGGGACAGGGAATGGTTATGAACACTGAAGCTTTCTTT
CASSPGQGMVMNTEAFF
>-|TRBV2|TRBJ2-3|-
TGTGCCAGCAGGCCCGTGGCAAGCCCAGGTACGCAGTATTTT
CASRPVASPGTQYF
>-|TRBV6-5|TRBJ1-2|-
TGTGCCAGCAGTCCCAGCCGCAGGGTAGTCGGAGGCTACACCTTC
CASSPSRRVVGGYTF
>-|TRBV7-9|TRBJ2-1|TRBD2
TGTGCCAGCAGGGAAGCGGGAGGGCCCGACAATGAGCAGTTCTTC
CASREAGGPDNEQFF
>-|TRBV27|TRBJ2-1|TRBD2
TGTGCCAGCAGTTTAAGGCGGGGGGCCGAGCAGTTCTTC
CASSLRRGAEQFF
>-|TRBV5-1|TRBJ1-1|TRBD1
TGCGCCAGCAGCCCGACAGGGGGGCCCACTGAAGCTTTCTTT
CASSPTGGPTEAFF